Here is one T cell receptor (beta chain) with its context. The antigen is unknown. Identification of naive CD8+ T cells rested on CD45RO-CCR7+CD27+CD95- status. This CDR3 contains 13 residues. Germline-derived CDR1 and CDR2 are SGHTA and FQGNSA. The data belong to a study of CXCR3-negative and CXCR3-positive naive CD8 T cells. Study observations and caveats: When CXCR3-positive naive cells were set against CXCR3-negative naive cells, the former had more hydrophobic TRB CDR3s. Diversity in memory CD8+ cells fell much lower than the comparably high levels seen in both naive subsets.

UMI-labeled 5' RACE TRB cDNA libraries were prepared from the cells. TCRdb reprocessed the 5' RACE reads and reports one entry per CDR3 protein, with no DNA. This table lists over 70,000 distinct CDR3 sequences. Sequencing used naive CXCR3- CD8+ T cells from blood. This sample's subset: CD45RO-CCR7+CD27+CD95- naive CD8+ T cells lacking CXCR3 (TNR3-). V and J are TRBV7-2 and TRBJ2-7. The sequence came from a human donor in good health. Some clones in this sample may be carry-over from other donors' samples. The CDR3 loop is CASSLAGAYEQYF.